A single sample is the source of the 5 T cell receptor beta chains below, sequenced in a study of CD8 T cells in Susac syndrome. Random hexamers served to reverse transcribe roughly 0.45 to 1 ug RNA. TCRdb recomputed calls from the immunoSEQ multiplex PCR reads with MiXCR, one row per CDR3 protein. The sample consists of a few hundred thousand distinct CDR3 sequences, roughly 85% of them appearing once. Source material: CD8+ T cells from PBMCs. The receptors originated from a human donor with multiple sclerosis.

The CDR3 sequence is CASSQPGQDPYEQYF. CDR3 DNA: TGTGCCAGCAGCCAACCGGGACAGGACCCCTACGAGCAGTACTTC. The V and J genes are TRBV14 and TRBJ2-7; 8 positions match TRBD1. V shed 2 bases, J shed 2 bases, and the junction held 5 bases outside the gene matches. The germline V gene encodes CDR1 SGHDN and CDR2 FVKESK. This CDR3 region has 15 residues. The whole variable domain, remainder taken from reference TRBV14 and TRBJ2-7, is EAGVTQFPSHSVIEKGQTVTLRCDPISGHDNLYWYRRVMGKEIKFLLHFVKESKQDESGMPNNRFLAERTGGTYSTLKVQPAELEDSGVYFCASSQPGQDPYEQYFGPGTRLTVT.

The J gene is TRBJ2-7, the V gene TRBV20-1; D possibly corresponds to TRBD2 (5 bases). The CDR3 is made up of 15 amino acids. The V end lost 3 bases, the J end lost 0 bases, and 15 bases lay between the germline ends. Looked up from germline, CDR1 is DFQATT and CDR2 is SNEGSKA (reference sequence). The CDR3: CSARDSAYASYEQYF. The CDR3 DNA reads TGCAGTGCTAGGGACTCAGCTTACGCCTCCTACGAGCAGTACTTC.

J is TRBJ1-6 and V is TRBV5-6, with a weak D call TRBD1 (6 bases). Trimming stripped 4 bases from V and 0 bases from J, with 14 bases between. CDR3 length: 17 amino acids. The germline CDR1 and CDR2 sequences are SGHDT and YYEEEE. CDR3 nucleotides: TGTGCCAGCAGCCAAGAAACAGGGAGCTCCTATAATTCACCCCTCCACTTT. Translation: CASSQETGSSYNSPLHF.

The chain is built from TRBV15 and TRBJ2-1; weak D call: TRBD2 (6 bases). This CDR3 has 16 residues. The germline V gene has CDR1 LNHNV and CDR2 YYDKDF (reference sequence). V gave up 0 bases and J gave up 10 bases, with 19 bases separating them. CDR3 nucleotide sequence: TGTGCCACCAGCAGAGATTCATGGCGGGAACTTTGGGAGCAGTTCTTC. It specifies CATSRDSWRELWEQFF.

DNA of the CDR3: TGTGCCAGCAGCAACAGTTGGGCACAAGAGACCCAGTACTTC. Encoded protein: CASSNSWAQETQYF. This chain links TRBV7-6 with TRBJ2-5; D ambiguous. Per germline, CDR1 SGHVS and CDR2 FNYEAQ. This CDR3 spans 14 amino acids. V lost 5 bases to trimming and J lost 2 bases, with 12 bases between them.